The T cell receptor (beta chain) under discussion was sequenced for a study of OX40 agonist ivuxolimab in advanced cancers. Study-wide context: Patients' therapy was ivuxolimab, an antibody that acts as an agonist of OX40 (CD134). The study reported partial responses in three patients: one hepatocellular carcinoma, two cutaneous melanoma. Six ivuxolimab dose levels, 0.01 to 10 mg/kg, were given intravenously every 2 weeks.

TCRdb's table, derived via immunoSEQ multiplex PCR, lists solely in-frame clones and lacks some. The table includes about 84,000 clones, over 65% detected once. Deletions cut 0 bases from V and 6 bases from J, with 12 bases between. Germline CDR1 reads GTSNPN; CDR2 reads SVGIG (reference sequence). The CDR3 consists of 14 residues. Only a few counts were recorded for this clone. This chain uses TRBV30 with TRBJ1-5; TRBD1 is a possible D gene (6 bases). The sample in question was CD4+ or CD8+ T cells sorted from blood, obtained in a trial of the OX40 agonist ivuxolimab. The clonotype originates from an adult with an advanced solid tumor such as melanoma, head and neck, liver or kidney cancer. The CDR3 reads CAWSVKGGAQPQHF. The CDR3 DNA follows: TGTGCCTGGAGTGTAAAGGGGGGCGCTCAGCCCCAGCATTTT.